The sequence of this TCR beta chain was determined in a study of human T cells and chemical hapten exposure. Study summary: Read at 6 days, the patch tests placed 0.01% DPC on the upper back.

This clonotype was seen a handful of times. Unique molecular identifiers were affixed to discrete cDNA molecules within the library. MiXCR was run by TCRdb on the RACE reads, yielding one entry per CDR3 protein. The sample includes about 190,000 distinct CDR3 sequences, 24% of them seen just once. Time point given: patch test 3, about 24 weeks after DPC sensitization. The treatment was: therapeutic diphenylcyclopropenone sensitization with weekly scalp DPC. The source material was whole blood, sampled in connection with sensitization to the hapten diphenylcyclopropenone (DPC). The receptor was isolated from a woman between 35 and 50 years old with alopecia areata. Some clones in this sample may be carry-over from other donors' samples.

This CDR3 reads CASSVAAAGEQFF. For the CDR3, the DNA is TGTGCCAGCAGCGTAGCTGCGGCCGGTGAGCAGTTCTTC. V usage is TRBV9 and J usage is TRBJ2-1; D gene unclear. Germline CDR1 reads SGDLS; CDR2 reads YYNGEE. Trimming removed 0 bases at V and 9 bases at J, with 10 bases between. This CDR3 spans 13 amino acids.